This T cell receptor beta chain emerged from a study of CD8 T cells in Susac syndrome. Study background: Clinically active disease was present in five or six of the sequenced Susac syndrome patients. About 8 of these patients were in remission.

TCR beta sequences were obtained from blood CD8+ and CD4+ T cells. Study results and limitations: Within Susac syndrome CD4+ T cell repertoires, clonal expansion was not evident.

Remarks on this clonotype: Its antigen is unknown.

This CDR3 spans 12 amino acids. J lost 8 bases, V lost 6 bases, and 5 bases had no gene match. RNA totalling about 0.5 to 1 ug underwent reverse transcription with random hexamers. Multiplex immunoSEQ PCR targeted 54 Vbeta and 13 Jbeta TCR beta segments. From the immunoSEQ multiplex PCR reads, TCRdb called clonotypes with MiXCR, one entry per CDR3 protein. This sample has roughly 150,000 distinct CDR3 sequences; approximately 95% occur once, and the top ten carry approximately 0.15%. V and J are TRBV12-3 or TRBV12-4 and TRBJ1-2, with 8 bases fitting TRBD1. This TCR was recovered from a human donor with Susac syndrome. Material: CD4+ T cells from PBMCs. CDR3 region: CASRSRGPGYTF. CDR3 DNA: TGTGCCAGCAGGTCCAGGGGGCCCGGCTACACCTTC.